Here is one T cell receptor beta chain with its context. Its matching antigen is unknown. The sample belongs to a study of chemoradiotherapy in HPV16-positive cancers. Findings and limits, study-wide: HPV-responsive T-cell expansion during chemoradiotherapy was linked to improved recurrence-free survival in HPV16-positive patients. Candidate HPV-specific clones and E7-related TCR motifs grew in tumor during treatment.

Only in-frame clones appear in the TCRdb table, and some are missing; sequencing was by immunoSEQ multiplex PCR. The data show about 21,000 clones, with about 87% seen just once and less than 2.5% held by the top ten. There are 14 residues in the CDR3. In germline, CDR1 is MNHEY, CDR2 SVGAGI. V lost 6 bases and J lost 3, with 12 bases in between. The clonotype comes from a human donor with HPV-associated anogenital cancer. This specimen consisted of blood, obtained from a patient who underwent chemoradiotherapy. This chain joins TRBV6-5 and TRBJ2-4, with a possible D match to TRBD1 (7 bases). The CDR3 DNA sequence: TGTGCCAGCAGCGGAGGGGACAGCAAAAACATTCAGTACTTC. It encodes CASSGGDSKNIQYF.